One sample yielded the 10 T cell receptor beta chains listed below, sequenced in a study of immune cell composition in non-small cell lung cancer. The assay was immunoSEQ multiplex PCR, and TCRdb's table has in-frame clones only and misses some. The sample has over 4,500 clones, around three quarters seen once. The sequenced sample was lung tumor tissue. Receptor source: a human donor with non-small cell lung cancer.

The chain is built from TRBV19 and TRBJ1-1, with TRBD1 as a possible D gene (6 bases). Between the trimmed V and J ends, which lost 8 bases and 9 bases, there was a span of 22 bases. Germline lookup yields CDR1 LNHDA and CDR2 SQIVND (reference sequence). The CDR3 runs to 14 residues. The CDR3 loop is CASGGTGGQPKAFF. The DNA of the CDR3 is TGTGCCAGTGGAGGTACGGGAGGACAGCCGAAAGCTTTCTTT. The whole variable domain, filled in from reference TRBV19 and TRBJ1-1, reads DGGITQSPKYLFRKEGQNVTLSCEQNLNHDAMYWYRQDPGQGLRLIYYSQIVNDFQKGDIAEGYSVSREKKESFPLTVTSAQKNPTAFYLCASGGTGGQPKAFFGQGTRLTVV.

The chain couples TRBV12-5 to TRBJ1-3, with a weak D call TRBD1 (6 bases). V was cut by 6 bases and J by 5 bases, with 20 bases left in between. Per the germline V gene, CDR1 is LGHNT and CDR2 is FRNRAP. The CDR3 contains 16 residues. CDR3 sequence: CASGNSDRGRRNTIYF. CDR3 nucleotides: TGTGCTAGTGGAAACTCGGACAGAGGACGGAGAAACACCATATATTTT.

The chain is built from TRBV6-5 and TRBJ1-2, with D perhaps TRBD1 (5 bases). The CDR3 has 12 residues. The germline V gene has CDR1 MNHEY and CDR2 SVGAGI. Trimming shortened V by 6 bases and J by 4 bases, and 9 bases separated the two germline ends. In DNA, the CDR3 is TGTGCCAGCAGGCAGGGCAGCTATGGCTACACCTTC. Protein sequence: CASRQGSYGYTF.

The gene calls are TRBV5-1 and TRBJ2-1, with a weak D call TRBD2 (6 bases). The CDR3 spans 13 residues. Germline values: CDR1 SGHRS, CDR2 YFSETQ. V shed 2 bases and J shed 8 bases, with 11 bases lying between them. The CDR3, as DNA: TGCGCCAGCAGCTTTCCCCGCGGGGATGAGCAGTTCTTC. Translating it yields CASSFPRGDEQFF.

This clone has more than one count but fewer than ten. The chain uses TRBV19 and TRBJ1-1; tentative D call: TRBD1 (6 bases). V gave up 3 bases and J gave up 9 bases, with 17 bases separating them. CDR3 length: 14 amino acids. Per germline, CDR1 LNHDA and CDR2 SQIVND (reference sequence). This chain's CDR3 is CASSIRGLDLQAFF. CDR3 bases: TGTGCCAGTAGTATCAGGGGCCTCGACCTGCAAGCTTTCTTT.

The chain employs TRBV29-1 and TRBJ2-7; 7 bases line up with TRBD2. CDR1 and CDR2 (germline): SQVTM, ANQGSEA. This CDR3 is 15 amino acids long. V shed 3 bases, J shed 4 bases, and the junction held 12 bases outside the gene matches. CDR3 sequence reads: CSVEWAGEGRYEQYF. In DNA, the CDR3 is TGCAGCGTTGAGTGGGCGGGAGAAGGTCGATACGAGCAGTACTTC.

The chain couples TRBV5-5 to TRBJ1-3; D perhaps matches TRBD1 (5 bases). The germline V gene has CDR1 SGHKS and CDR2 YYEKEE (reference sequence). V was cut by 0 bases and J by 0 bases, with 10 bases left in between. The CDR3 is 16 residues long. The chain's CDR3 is CASSLVRGHSGNTIYF. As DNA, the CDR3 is TGTGCCAGCAGCTTGGTTAGGGGCCACTCTGGAAACACCATATATTTT. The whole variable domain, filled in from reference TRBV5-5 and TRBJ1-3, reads DAGVTQSPTHLIKTRGQQVTLRCSPISGHKSVSWYQQVLGQGPQFIFQYYEKEERGRGNFPDRFSARQFPNYSSELNVNALLLGDSALYLCASSLVRGHSGNTIYFGEGSWLTVV.

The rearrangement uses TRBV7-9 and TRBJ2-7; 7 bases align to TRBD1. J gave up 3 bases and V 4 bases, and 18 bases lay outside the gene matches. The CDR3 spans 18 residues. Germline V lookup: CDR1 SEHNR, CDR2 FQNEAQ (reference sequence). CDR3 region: CASSSDKPNNRGIYEQYF. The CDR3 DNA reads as TGTGCCAGCAGCTCCGATAAACCAAATAACAGGGGAATCTACGAGCAGTACTTC.

The CDR3 region is CASSQDDGGRFYGYTF. The CDR3 nucleotides read TGCGCCAGCAGCCAAGACGATGGAGGAAGGTTCTATGGCTACACCTTC. The V and J genes are TRBV4-1 and TRBJ1-2, with D unclear. CDR3 length: 16 amino acids. Trimming took off 0 bases at V and 4 bases at J, with 15 bases between the two ends. Germline-derived CDR1 and CDR2 are MGHRA and YSYEKL.

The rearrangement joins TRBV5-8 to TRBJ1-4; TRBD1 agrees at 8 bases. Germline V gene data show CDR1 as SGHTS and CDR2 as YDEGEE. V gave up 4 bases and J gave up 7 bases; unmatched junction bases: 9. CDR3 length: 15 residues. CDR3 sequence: CASSPGKTGAEKLFF. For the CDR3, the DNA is TGTGCCAGCAGCCCCGGGAAGACAGGGGCTGAAAAACTGTTTTTT.